The clone carrying this T cell receptor (beta chain) was counted between two and nine times. Its antigen remains unidentified. This CDR3 comprises 15 residues. The V and J ends lost 1 base and 4 bases respectively, with 14 bases between them. Germline V gene sequence: CDR1 SEHNR, CDR2 FQNEAQ (reference sequence). MiXCR, applied by TCRdb to the 5' RACE reads, yields one record per CDR3 protein. Here the sample spans approximately 220,000 distinct CDR3 sequences, less than 8% being singletons. The data stem from a study of identical twins. Overall study results and limits: Possibly, invariant MAIT and iNKT cells partly confounded zero-insertion analyses.

The same specimen was also included in a second study, on yellow fever vaccine responses in identical twins.

Source material: memory (CD45RO+) T cells sorted from blood. The chain recombines TRBV7-9 with TRBJ2-7, with D unresolved. The sequence was collected from a woman aged 18-35 years in good health. The CDR3 bases are TGTGCCAGCAGCTTAGAGGGAAAGGGAACTTACGAGCAGTACTTC. Its protein product is CASSLEGKGTYEQYF.